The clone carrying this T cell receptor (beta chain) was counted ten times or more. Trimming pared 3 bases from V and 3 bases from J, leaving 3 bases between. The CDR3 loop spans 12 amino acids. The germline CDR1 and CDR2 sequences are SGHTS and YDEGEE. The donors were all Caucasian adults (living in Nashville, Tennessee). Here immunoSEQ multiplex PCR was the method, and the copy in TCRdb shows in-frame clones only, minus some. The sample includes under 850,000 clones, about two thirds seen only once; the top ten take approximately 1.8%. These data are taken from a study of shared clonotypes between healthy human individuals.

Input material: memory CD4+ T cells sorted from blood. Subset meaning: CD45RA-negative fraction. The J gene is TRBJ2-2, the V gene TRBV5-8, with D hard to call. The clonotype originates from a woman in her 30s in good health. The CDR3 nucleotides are TGTGCCAGCAGCTCCGACACCGGGGAGCTGTTTTTT. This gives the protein CASSSDTGELFF.